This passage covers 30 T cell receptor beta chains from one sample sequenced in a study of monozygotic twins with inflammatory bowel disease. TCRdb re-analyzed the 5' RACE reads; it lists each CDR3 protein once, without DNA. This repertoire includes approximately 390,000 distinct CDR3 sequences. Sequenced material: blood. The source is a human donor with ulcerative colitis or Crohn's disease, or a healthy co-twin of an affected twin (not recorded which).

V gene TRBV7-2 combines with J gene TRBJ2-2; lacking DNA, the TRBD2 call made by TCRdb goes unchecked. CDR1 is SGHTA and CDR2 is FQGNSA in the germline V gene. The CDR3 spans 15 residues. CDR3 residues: CASSSLAGGAGELFF.

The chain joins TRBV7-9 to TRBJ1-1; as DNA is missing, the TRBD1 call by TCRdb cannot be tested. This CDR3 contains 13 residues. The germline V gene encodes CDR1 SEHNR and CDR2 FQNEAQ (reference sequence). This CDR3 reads CASSTTGGEEAFF.

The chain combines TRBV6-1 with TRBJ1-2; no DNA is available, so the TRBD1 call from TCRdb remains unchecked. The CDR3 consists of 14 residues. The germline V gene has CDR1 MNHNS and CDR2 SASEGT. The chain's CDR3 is CASKISLFQGGYTF.

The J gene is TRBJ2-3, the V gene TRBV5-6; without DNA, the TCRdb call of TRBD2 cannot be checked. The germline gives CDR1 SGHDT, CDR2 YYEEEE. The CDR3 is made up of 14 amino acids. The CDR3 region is CASSLSSGRDTQYF. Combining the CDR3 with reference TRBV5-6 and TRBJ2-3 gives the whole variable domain DAGVTQSPTHLIKTRGQQVTLRCSPKSGHDTVSWYQQALGQGPQFIFQYYEEEERQRGNFPDRFSGHQFPNYSSELNVNALLLGDSALYLCASSLSSGRDTQYFGPGTRLTVL.

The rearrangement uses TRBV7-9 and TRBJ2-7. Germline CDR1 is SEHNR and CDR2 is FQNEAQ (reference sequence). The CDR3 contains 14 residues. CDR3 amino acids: CASSLKRGEDEQYF.

This CDR3 reads CAWGHSYNEQFF. J is TRBJ2-1 and V is TRBV30. The CDR3 covers 12 residues. The germline V gene has CDR1 GTSNPN and CDR2 SVGIG (reference sequence).

CDR3 protein: CASSQDPGTINTGELFF. V is TRBV3-1 and J is TRBJ2-2; TCRdb calls TRBD1, which cannot be checked without DNA. The CDR3 is 17 amino acids. Germline V CDR1 and CDR2: LGHDT, YNNKEL (reference sequence).

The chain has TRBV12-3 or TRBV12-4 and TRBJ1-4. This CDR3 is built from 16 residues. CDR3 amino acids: CASSLEQFGVGEKLFF.

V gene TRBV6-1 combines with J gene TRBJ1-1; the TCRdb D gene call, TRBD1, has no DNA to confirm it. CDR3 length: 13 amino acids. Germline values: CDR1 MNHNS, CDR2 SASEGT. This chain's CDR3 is CAGKSGGNTEAFF.

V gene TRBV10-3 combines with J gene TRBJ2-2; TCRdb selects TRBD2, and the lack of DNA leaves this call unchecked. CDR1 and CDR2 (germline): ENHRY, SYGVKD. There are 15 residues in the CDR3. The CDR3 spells CAISDPPGNTGELFF.

The CDR3: CATSRGRGGSNYGYTF. The rearrangement links TRBV15 to TRBJ1-2; TCRdb gives TRBD1 as the D gene, but with no DNA this cannot be confirmed. CDR1 is LNHNV and CDR2 is YYDKDF in the germline V gene (reference sequence). CDR3 size: 16 residues.

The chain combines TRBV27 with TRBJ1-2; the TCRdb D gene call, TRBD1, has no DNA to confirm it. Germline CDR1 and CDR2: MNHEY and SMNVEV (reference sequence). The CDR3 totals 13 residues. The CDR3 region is CATKTGMPYGYTF.

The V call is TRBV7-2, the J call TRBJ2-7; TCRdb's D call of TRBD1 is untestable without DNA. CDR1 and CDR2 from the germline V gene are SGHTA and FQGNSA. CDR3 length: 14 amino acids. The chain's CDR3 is CASSPRQGTYEQYF.

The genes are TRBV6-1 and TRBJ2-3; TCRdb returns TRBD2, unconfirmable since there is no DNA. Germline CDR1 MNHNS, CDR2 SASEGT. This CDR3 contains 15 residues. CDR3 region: CASARWEGGADTQYF.

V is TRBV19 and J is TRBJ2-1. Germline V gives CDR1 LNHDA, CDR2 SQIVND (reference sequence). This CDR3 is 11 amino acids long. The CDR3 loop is CASTDNAEQFF.

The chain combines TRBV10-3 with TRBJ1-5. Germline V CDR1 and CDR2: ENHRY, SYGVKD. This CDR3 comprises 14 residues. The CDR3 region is CAISEWGRDQPQHF.

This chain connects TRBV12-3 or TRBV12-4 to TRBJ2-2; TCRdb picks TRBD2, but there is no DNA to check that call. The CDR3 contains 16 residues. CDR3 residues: CASSLGGLRATGELFF.

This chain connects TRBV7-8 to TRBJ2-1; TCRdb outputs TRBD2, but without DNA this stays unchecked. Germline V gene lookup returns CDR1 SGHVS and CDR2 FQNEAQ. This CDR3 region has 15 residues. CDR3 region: CASSLIVGGIDEQFF.

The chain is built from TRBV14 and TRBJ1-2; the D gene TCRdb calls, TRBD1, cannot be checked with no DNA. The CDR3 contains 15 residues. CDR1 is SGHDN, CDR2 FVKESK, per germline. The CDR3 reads CASSQLPGQEGGYTF.

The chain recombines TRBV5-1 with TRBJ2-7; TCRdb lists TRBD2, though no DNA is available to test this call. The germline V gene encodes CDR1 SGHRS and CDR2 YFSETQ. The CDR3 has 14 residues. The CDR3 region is CASSFGTSPDEQYF.

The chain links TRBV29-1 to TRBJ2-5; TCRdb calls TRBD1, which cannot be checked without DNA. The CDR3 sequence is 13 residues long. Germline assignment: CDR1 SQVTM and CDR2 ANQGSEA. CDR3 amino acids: CSADTGGAETQYF.

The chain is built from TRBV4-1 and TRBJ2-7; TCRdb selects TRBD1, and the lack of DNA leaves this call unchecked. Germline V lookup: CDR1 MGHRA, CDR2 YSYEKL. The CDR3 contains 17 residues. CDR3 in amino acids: CASSHSPGQGRSYEQYF.

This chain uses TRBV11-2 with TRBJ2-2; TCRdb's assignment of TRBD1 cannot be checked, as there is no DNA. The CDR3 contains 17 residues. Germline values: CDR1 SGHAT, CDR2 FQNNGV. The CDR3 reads CASSLFRSTGNTGELFF.

CDR3 in amino acids: CSARGETSGNTYEQYF. This rearrangement joins TRBV20-1 to TRBJ2-7; lacking DNA, the TRBD2 call made by TCRdb goes unchecked. CDR1 and CDR2 (germline): DFQATT, SNEGSKA (reference sequence). The CDR3 has 16 residues.

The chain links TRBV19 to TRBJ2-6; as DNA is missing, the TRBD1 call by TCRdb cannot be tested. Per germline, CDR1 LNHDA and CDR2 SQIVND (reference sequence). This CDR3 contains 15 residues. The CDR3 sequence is CASSIGQAGANVLTF.

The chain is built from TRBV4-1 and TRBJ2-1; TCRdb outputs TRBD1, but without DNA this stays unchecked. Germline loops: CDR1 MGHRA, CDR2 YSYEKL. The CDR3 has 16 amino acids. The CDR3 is CASSQAGGPPGNEQFF.

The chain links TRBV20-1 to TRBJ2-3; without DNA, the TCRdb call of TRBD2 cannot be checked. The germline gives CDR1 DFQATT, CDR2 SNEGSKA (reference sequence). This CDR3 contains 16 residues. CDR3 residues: CSVLGLAGVLTDTQYF.

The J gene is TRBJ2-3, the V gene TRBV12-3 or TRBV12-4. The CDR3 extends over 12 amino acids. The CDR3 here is CASSRRTDTQYF.

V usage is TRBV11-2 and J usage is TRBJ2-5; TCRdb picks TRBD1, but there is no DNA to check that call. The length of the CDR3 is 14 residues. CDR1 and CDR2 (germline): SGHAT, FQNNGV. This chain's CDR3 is CASSLGDRDKTQYF.

The CDR3: CASSLAGRSYNEQFF. This rearrangement joins TRBV7-9 to TRBJ2-1. Germline V lookup: CDR1 SEHNR, CDR2 FQNEAQ (reference sequence). The CDR3 runs 15 residues.